Presented here are 18 T cell receptor beta chains from one specimen sequenced in a study of cytomegalovirus exposure and HLA in healthy donors. PCR was performed using 60 Vbeta and 13 Jbeta primers. TCRdb keeps only in-frame clones here, not all; method: immunoSEQ multiplex PCR. The sample shows 100,000 to 150,000 clones, approximately 72% of them seen only once. Input material: PBMCs. Receptors were obtained from a man aged 18 to 29 in good health and CMV-seronegative.

The chain has TRBV28 and TRBJ2-7; 8 bases fit TRBD1. In germline, CDR1 is MDHEN, CDR2 SYDVKM. V lost 6 bases and J lost 2; bases outside the gene matches: 3. CDR3 length equals 13 residues. CDR3 in DNA: TGTGCCAGCAGAGGGACAGGAACCTACGAGCAGTACTTC. Amino acids: CASRGTGTYEQYF. Together with reference TRBV28 and TRBJ2-7, the CDR3 gives the full variable domain: DVKVTQSSRYLVKRTGEKVFLECVQDMDHENMFWYRQDPGLGLRLIYFSYDVKMKEKGDIPEGYSVSREKKERFSLILESASTNQTSMYLCASRGTGTYEQYFGPGTRLTVT.

This clone has a handful of counts. The chain's CDR3 is CASLQGYNQPQHF. CDR3 nucleotide sequence: TGTGCCAGTCTCCAGGGGTACAATCAGCCCCAGCATTTT. This rearrangement joins TRBV19 to TRBJ1-5, with D tentatively TRBD1 (6 bases). Trimming took 8 bases from V and 3 from J, leaving 11 bases between them. This CDR3 spans 13 amino acids. The germline CDR1 and CDR2 sequences are LNHDA and SQIVND (reference sequence).

In its sample, this clone was seen a few times. This chain connects TRBV10-1 to TRBJ2-5; 8 bases match TRBD2. The CDR3 runs to 17 residues. Germline assignment: CDR1 WNHNN and CDR2 SYGVQD (reference sequence). With 0 bases clipped from V and 4 bases from J, the junction kept 10 bases outside the gene matches. The CDR3 protein is CASSESFAGGGRETQYF. The CDR3 nucleotides are TGCGCCAGCAGTGAGTCTTTCGCGGGAGGCGGAAGAGAGACCCAGTACTTC.

The chain carries TRBV2 and TRBJ1-1; D ambiguous. Trimming took 6 bases from V and 3 from J, leaving 14 bases between them. CDR1 is SNHLY, CDR2 FYNNEI, per germline. The CDR3 is 14 amino acids. The CDR3 region has the DNA TGTGCCAGCAGCGCTGATGCGGCGGACACTGAAGCTTTCTTT. Encoded protein: CASSADAADTEAFF. Full variable domain (missing parts from reference TRBV2 and TRBJ1-1): EPEVTQTPSHQVTQMGQEVILRCVPISNHLYFYWYRQILGQKVEFLVSFYNNEISEKSEIFDDQFSVERPDGSNFTLKIRSTKLEDSAMYFCASSADAADTEAFFGQGTRLTVV.

This chain joins TRBV6-5 and TRBJ1-5; D is unclear. V was pared by 8 bases and J by 4 bases, with 12 bases between. The CDR3 sequence is 13 residues long. Germline loops: CDR1 MNHEY, CDR2 SVGAGI. CDR3 bases: TGTGCCAGCGGTTCTGGCAGAAATCAGCCCCAGCATTTT. Translated: CASGSGRNQPQHF.

CDR3 amino acids: CASSLSGDGSPLHF. The CDR3 bases are TGTGCCAGCAGCTTATCAGGGGATGGCTCACCCCTCCACTTT. This chain uses TRBV5-4 with TRBJ1-6, with D possibly being TRBD1 (6 bases). This CDR3 contains 14 residues. Germline loops: CDR1 SGHNT, CDR2 YYREEE (reference sequence). The V and J ends lost 2 bases and 10 bases respectively, with 13 bases between them.

This clone has only one observation. One junction end disagrees with the germline gene, perhaps due to a read error. The chain couples TRBV5-1 to TRBJ1-2, with D possibly matching TRBD1 (6 bases). The CDR3 loop spans 15 amino acids. Germline V gene lookup returns CDR1 SGHRS and CDR2 YFSETQ. The CDR3 DNA reads TGCGCCAGCAGCTTCGGTACCGTACAGGGTAGCAGCTACCCCTTC. Translating gives CASSFGTVQGSSYPF.

This rearrangement joins TRBV5-1 to TRBJ1-2; TRBD1 is a possible D gene (6 bases). The germline V and J ends were trimmed by 1 base and 4 bases, with 14 bases remaining between them. Germline V gene sequence: CDR1 SGHRS, CDR2 YFSETQ. The CDR3 consists of 15 residues. CDR3 residues: CASSLSGGQSYGYTF. CDR3 nucleotides: TGCGCCAGCAGCTTGAGCGGGGGGCAATCCTATGGCTACACCTTC.

The genes are TRBV5-6 and TRBJ2-1; D is ambiguous. Germline V gene lookup returns CDR1 SGHDT and CDR2 YYEEEE. CDR3 length equals 16 residues. The V end was cut by 0 bases, the J end by 4 bases, with 14 bases between. The CDR3 DNA reads as TGTGCCAGCAGCTTGGAAGGCTACCGAGCGTACAATGAGCAGTTCTTC. Translated, it gives CASSLEGYRAYNEQFF. The full variable domain, with the rest looked up from reference TRBV5-6 and TRBJ2-1, is DAGVTQSPTHLIKTRGQQVTLRCSPKSGHDTVSWYQQALGQGPQFIFQYYEEEERQRGNFPDRFSGHQFPNYSSELNVNALLLGDSALYLCASSLEGYRAYNEQFFGPGTRLTVL.

This clone has just a few counts. V gene TRBV5-4 combines with J gene TRBJ2-1, with 10 bases that match TRBD2. Germline assignment: CDR1 SGHNT and CDR2 YYREEE (reference sequence). The V gene end was trimmed by 2 bases and the J gene end by 5 bases; junction bases not matched to a gene: 4. The length of the CDR3 is 15 residues. CDR3: CASSFPSGSHNEQFF. CDR3 nucleotide sequence: TGTGCCAGCAGCTTCCCTAGCGGGAGTCACAATGAGCAGTTCTTC.

V gene TRBV29-1 combines with J gene TRBJ2-7, with 10 bases fitting TRBD2. The CDR3 is 16 amino acids. V dropped 3 bases and J dropped 4; count of bases not matched to a gene: 12. The V gene's germline CDR1 is SQVTM and CDR2 ANQGSEA. CDR3 bases: TGCAGCGTTGACGGTATTCGAGCGGGGGGGACTTACGAGCAGTACTTC. This translates into CSVDGIRAGGTYEQYF.

CDR3: CASSITSSYEQYF. The CDR3 DNA is TGTGCCAGTAGTATAACCAGTTCCTACGAGCAGTACTTC. The V call is TRBV19, the J call TRBJ2-7, with D unresolved. The ends were cut back, 2 bases at V and 1 base at J, with 6 bases in the middle. The germline V gene has CDR1 LNHDA and CDR2 SQIVND (reference sequence). The CDR3 has 13 residues.

The chain recombines TRBV4-3 with TRBJ2-1; 13 nucleotides match TRBD2. Germline V CDR1 and CDR2: LGHNA, YSLEER. The CDR3 totals 20 residues. V dropped 2 bases and J dropped 0; count of bases not matched to a gene: 10. CDR3 protein: CASSQPVPGLAGRSYNEQFF. The CDR3 nucleotides read TGCGCCAGCAGCCAACCTGTGCCGGGACTAGCGGGACGCTCCTACAATGAGCAGTTCTTC.

This clone occurred a few times. This chain joins TRBV19 and TRBJ2-7; 7 bases are shared with TRBD1. Germline trimming cut 7 bases from V and 5 bases from J; bases unmatched to any gene: 8. Germline CDR1 and CDR2: LNHDA and SQIVND (reference sequence). CDR3 length equals 13 residues. CDR3 protein: CASKGTAPHEQYF. CDR3 nucleotides: TGTGCCAGTAAGGGGACAGCTCCCCACGAGCAGTACTTC.

This rearrangement joins TRBV30 to TRBJ1-4, with D tentatively TRBD1 (6 bases). The germline V and J ends were trimmed by 5 bases and 2 bases, with 9 bases remaining between them. Germline values: CDR1 GTSNPN, CDR2 SVGIG (reference sequence). The CDR3 contains 13 residues. DNA for the CDR3: TGTGCCTGGGAACAGGGTACTAATGAAAAACTGTTTTTT. It codes for CAWEQGTNEKLFF.

This clone was recorded a few times. The J gene is TRBJ2-3, the V gene TRBV7-3; 7 bases fit TRBD2. This CDR3 is 15 amino acids long. Trimming cost V 4 bases and J 6 bases; bases outside gene matches: 10. Germline V gene lookup returns CDR1 SGHTA and CDR2 FQGTGA. The DNA of the CDR3 is TGTGCCAGCAGCTACGACGGGGAGGGAAGGGATACGCAGTATTTT. Translating it yields CASSYDGEGRDTQYF.

The rearrangement joins TRBV5-6 to TRBJ2-2; D uncertain. The CDR3 length is 14 residues. Trimming left V 0 bases short and J 8 bases short, with 11 bases between. Germline V gene lookup returns CDR1 SGHDT and CDR2 YYEEEE. The DNA of the CDR3 is TGTGCCAGCAGCTTGGCTGGCCAGGCGGGGGAGCTGTTTTTT. Amino acids: CASSLAGQAGELFF.

The V gene is TRBV27, the J gene TRBJ1-1; D is undetermined. Germline V gives CDR1 MNHEY, CDR2 SMNVEV (reference sequence). The V gene lost 6 bases and the J gene lost 1 base, with 15 bases spanning the gap. This CDR3 region has 15 residues. The CDR3, as DNA: TGTGCCAGCAGAGCAGCGGTAAATTCGAACACTGAAGCTTTCTTT. Its translation is CASRAAVNSNTEAFF.